The entry that follows covers one T cell receptor beta chain sequence. Antigen specificity is unknown. PCR amplification relied on 60 Vbeta primers (plus 13 Jbeta primers). TCRdb's table, derived via immunoSEQ multiplex PCR, lists solely in-frame clones and lacks some. The repertoire table contains tens of thousands of clones. The entry originates in a study of cytomegalovirus exposure and HLA in healthy donors. The study's findings and limits: Researchers catalogued under 200 TCR beta chains as cytomegalovirus-associated. Among donors in an Asian-associated ancestry cluster, a later analysis reportedly found fewer N-insertions than the roughly 700-donor mean. Rare TCR sequences dominated, though some public TCRs recurred in many donors. Later on, a genetic analysis was performed. It linked a missense variant in DCLRE1C with V- and J-gene trimming of TCR beta.

Per the germline V gene, CDR1 is LGHNA and CDR2 is YNFKEQ. The CDR3 extends over 17 amino acids. Trimming cost V 1 base and J 7 bases; bases outside gene matches: 6. The TCR comes from a girl aged 5-17 years in good health and CMV-seropositive. J is TRBJ2-2 and V is TRBV4-2; 13 bases are shared with TRBD2. Sequenced input: PBMCs. The CDR3 loop reads CASSQGLAGGFGGELFF. CDR3 DNA: TGTGCCAGCAGCCAAGGACTAGCGGGGGGATTCGGCGGGGAGCTGTTTTTT.